The entry that follows covers one T cell receptor (beta chain) sequence. Per the study methods: Amplification with reference gene primers provided the estimates of nucleated cell counts. Clones were sequenced by immunoSEQ multiplex PCR, and TCRdb holds only the in-frame ones, with some missing. That table furnishes V, J and clone size, whereas the DNA furnished D and trimming. The sample lists 20,000 or so clones; over 75% were seen once. The sample originates from a study of blood T cell repertoires in COVID-19. Across the study: Donors in the United States, Italy and Spain gave samples during acute or convalescent COVID-19.

The origin of this receptor is a human donor in a cohort sampled during active COVID-19. Sequences were obtained from peripheral blood.

For the CDR3, the DNA is TGTGCCAGCAGCGCGGCGGACAGGGGAAACATTCAGTACTTC. Its translation: CASSAADRGNIQYF. This rearrangement joins TRBV3-1 (or the pseudogene TRBV3-2) to TRBJ2-4, with 9 bases identical to TRBD1. Germline CDR1 is LGHDT and CDR2 is YNNKEL (reference sequence). CDR3 length equals 14 residues. With V trimmed by 5 bases and J by 6 bases, 5 bases remained unmatched.